A selection of T cell receptor beta chains follows, all from one sample in a study of blood T cell repertoires in COVID-19. Clones were read by immunoSEQ multiplex PCR, and TCRdb kept only the in-frame ones, dropping some. The sample lists approximately 84,000 clones, around 80% seen once, with roughly 29% in the top ten. Specimen: peripheral blood. The receptors originated from a woman of 80 years or more with acute or convalescent COVID-19. Both conserved end residues are part of each CDR3. A D gene is named only where the DNA matches it firmly. Clone size appears in some rows only: once, few, many, or a class for an expanded clone.

j_call,clone_size,v_call,d_call,cdr3_aa,cdr3_nt
TRBJ2-1,.,TRBV12-3/TRBV12-4,TRBD2,CASSRLANEQFF,TGTGCCAGCAGTCGACTAGCGAATGAGCAGTTCTTC
TRBJ2-7,.,TRBV7-2,TRBD2,CASSLSLAGGSSYEQYF,TGTGCCAGCAGCTTATCACTAGCGGGAGGCTCCTCCTACGAGCAGTACTTC
TRBJ2-1,.,TRBV5-4,TRBD2,CASSPAGGDEQFF,TGTGCCAGCAGCCCGGCGGGGGGCGATGAGCAGTTCTTC
TRBJ2-3,.,TRBV2,.,CARRGMSTDTQYF,TGTGCCAGAAGGGGGATGAGCACAGATACGCAGTATTTT
TRBJ2-1,.,TRBV12-3/TRBV12-4,TRBD2,CASSLWREYEQFF,TGTGCCAGCAGTTTATGGCGGGAGTATGAGCAGTTCTTC
TRBJ2-3,.,TRBV7-2,TRBD2,CASSLVPSGDPTDTQYF,TGTGCCAGCAGCTTAGTTCCCAGCGGGGACCCCACAGATACGCAGTATTTT
TRBJ2-5,.,TRBV25-1,TRBD2,CASSLAGGDQETQYF,TGTGCCAGCAGTTTAGCGGGAGGCGATCAAGAGACCCAGTACTTC
TRBJ2-5,.,TRBV4-1,TRBD2,CASSQATGTSVETQYF,TGCGCCAGCAGCCAAGCCACCGGGACTAGCGTGGAGACCCAGTACTTC
TRBJ2-7,few,TRBV28,TRBD2,CASSLMAGGSYEQYF,TGTGCCAGCAGTTTAATGGCGGGGGGATCCTACGAGCAGTACTTC
TRBJ2-3,.,TRBV7-9,TRBD2,CASSLSSGAPSDTQYF,TGTGCCAGCAGCTTATCTAGCGGGGCCCCCTCGGATACGCAGTATTTT
TRBJ2-2,.,TRBV5-4,.,CASSLAGGIGELFF,TGTGCCAGCAGCTTGGCGGGGGGCATCGGGGAGCTGTTTTTT
TRBJ2-7,.,TRBV5-1,TRBD2,CASSLTSGSYEQYF,TGCGCCAGCAGCCTAACTAGCGGGAGCTACGAGCAGTACTTC
TRBJ1-1,.,TRBV5-1,.,CASSITVRNTEAFF,TGCGCCAGCAGCATCACGGTGCGGAACACTGAAGCTTTCTTT
TRBJ1-3,.,TRBV6-5,.,CASGYSGSVRNTIYF,TGTGCCAGCGGGTATTCCGGGTCGGTAAGAAACACCATATATTTT
TRBJ2-1,.,TRBV7-2,TRBD2,CASSPQSGRANEQFF,TGTGCCAGCAGCCCCCAGAGCGGGAGGGCCAATGAGCAGTTCTTC
TRBJ1-2,.,TRBV6-2/TRBV6-3,TRBD1,CASSAGTGGYLAYGYTF,TGTGCCAGCAGTGCCGGGACAGGGGGCTATCTCGCCTATGGCTACACCTTC
TRBJ2-3,.,TRBV11-2,TRBD1,CASSLTGSDTQYF,TGTGCCAGCAGCTTGACAGGGTCAGATACGCAGTATTTT
TRBJ2-1,.,TRBV19,.,CASTADSGRHNEQFF,TGTGCCAGTACCGCAGACTCCGGCCGCCACAATGAGCAGTTCTTC
TRBJ2-7,.,TRBV4-3,.,CASSQDASANSYEQYF,TGCGCCAGCAGCCAAGATGCCAGCGCCAACTCCTACGAGCAGTACTTC
TRBJ2-7,.,TRBV30,TRBD2,CAWSFTSGPYEQYF,TGTGCCTGGAGTTTTACTAGCGGCCCCTACGAGCAGTACTTC
TRBJ2-4,.,TRBV6-1,.,CASSEEQGGSDIQYF,TGTGCCAGCAGTGAGGAACAGGGAGGGTCGGACATTCAGTACTTC
TRBJ1-4,.,TRBV4-1,.,CASSRGEGSTNEKLFF,TGCGCCAGCAGCCGAGGAGAAGGCTCAACTAATGAAAAACTGTTTTTT
TRBJ1-1,.,TRBV28,.,CASIGTVNTEAFF,TGTGCCAGCATCGGGACTGTGAACACTGAAGCTTTCTTT
TRBJ2-3,.,TRBV6-2/TRBV6-3,TRBD2,CASSYPGGETDTQYF,TGTGCCAGCAGTTACCCGGGAGGCGAGACAGATACGCAGTATTTT
TRBJ1-4,.,TRBV14,TRBD1,CASSQDKRDRGGVWEKLFF,TGTGCCAGCAGCCAAGATAAAAGGGACAGGGGAGGGGTATGGGAAAAACTGTTTTTT
TRBJ1-3,.,TRBV5-1,.,CASSRDSLSGNTIYF,TGCGCCAGCAGCAGAGACAGCCTCTCTGGAAACACCATATATTTT
TRBJ1-5,few,TRBV6-5,TRBD1,CASSHGTDGQPQHF,TGTGCCAGCAGTCACGGGACAGATGGCCAGCCCCAGCATTTT
TRBJ2-7,.,TRBV5-4,TRBD2,CASSLGLAGVPYEQYF,TGTGCCAGCAGCTTGGGTCTAGCGGGAGTCCCCTACGAGCAGTACTTC
TRBJ2-1,few,TRBV5-8,TRBD1,CASSLGTGQGTYNEQFF,TGTGCCAGCAGCTTGGGGACGGGACAGGGAACCTACAATGAGCAGTTCTTC